Listed below are T cell receptor beta chains from one sample, sequenced in a study of blood T cell repertoires in COVID-19. TCRdb's table, derived via immunoSEQ multiplex PCR, lists solely in-frame clones and lacks some. Of approximately 90,000 clones in the sample, around 86% were seen once. The specimen was peripheral blood. Source of these receptors: an elderly woman with acute or convalescent COVID-19. CDR3s include the opening cysteine and the closing phenylalanine or tryptophan. D genes are given only for firm matches. The listing skips clone size in some rows; elsewhere it reads once, few, many or a size class.

v_call: TRBV9
clone_size: NA
d_call: TRBD2
j_call: TRBJ2-1
cdr3_aa: CASSDPAGAGDEQFF
cdr3_nt: TGTGCCAGCAGCGACCCAGCGGGAGCCGGGGATGAGCAGTTCTTC

v_call: TRBV6-2/TRBV6-3
clone_size: once
d_call: NA
j_call: TRBJ1-6
cdr3_aa: CASSSMDSDAYNSPLHF
cdr3_nt: TGTGCCAGCAGTTCTATGGACAGCGATGCCTATAATTCACCCCTCCACTTT

v_call: TRBV27
clone_size: NA
d_call: TRBD2
j_call: TRBJ2-7
cdr3_aa: CASSFQRDGPYEQYF
cdr3_nt: TGTGCCAGCAGTTTTCAGCGGGATGGGCCCTACGAGCAGTACTTC

v_call: TRBV6-1
clone_size: NA
d_call: NA
j_call: TRBJ2-3
cdr3_aa: CASSPRDTQYF
cdr3_nt: TGTGCCAGCAGCCCCCGTGATACGCAGTATTTT

v_call: TRBV9
clone_size: NA
d_call: TRBD2
j_call: TRBJ2-5
cdr3_aa: CASSERTSGGFQETQYF
cdr3_nt: TGTGCCAGCAGCGAGCGGACTAGCGGGGGGTTTCAAGAGACCCAGTACTTC

v_call: TRBV3-1/TRBV3-2
clone_size: once
d_call: NA
j_call: TRBJ2-1
cdr3_aa: CASSPRGGGGVSVYNEQFF
cdr3_nt: TGTGCCAGCAGCCCAAGAGGGGGGGGCGGAGTATCTGTCTACAATGAGCAGTTCTTC

v_call: TRBV19
clone_size: once
d_call: NA
j_call: TRBJ2-2
cdr3_aa: CASHRGSGELFF
cdr3_nt: TGTGCCAGCCATAGGGGGTCCGGGGAGCTGTTTTTT

v_call: TRBV18
clone_size: NA
d_call: NA
j_call: TRBJ1-1
cdr3_aa: CASSRTAMNTEAFF
cdr3_nt: TGTGCCAGCTCACGGACAGCTATGAACACTGAAGCTTTCTTT

v_call: TRBV5-8
clone_size: once
d_call: TRBD2
j_call: TRBJ2-1
cdr3_aa: CASSLVLAGRNEQFF
cdr3_nt: TGTGCCAGCAGCTTGGTACTAGCGGGGAGGAATGAGCAGTTCTTC

v_call: TRBV19
clone_size: NA
d_call: NA
j_call: TRBJ2-1
cdr3_aa: CASSIRELGTNEQFF
cdr3_nt: TGTGCCAGTAGTATTCGAGAACTAGGAACCAATGAGCAGTTCTTC

v_call: TRBV2
clone_size: NA
d_call: NA
j_call: TRBJ2-7
cdr3_aa: CASSAAYEQYF
cdr3_nt: TGTGCCAGCAGTGCCGCCTACGAGCAGTACTTC

v_call: TRBV15
clone_size: NA
d_call: NA
j_call: TRBJ1-1
cdr3_aa: CATRPQRLGGTEAFF
cdr3_nt: TGTGCCACCCGTCCCCAGCGATTGGGAGGCACTGAAGCTTTCTTT

v_call: TRBV2
clone_size: NA
d_call: TRBD1
j_call: TRBJ2-7
cdr3_aa: CASSLDRLIVGEQYF
cdr3_nt: TGTGCCAGCAGTTTGGACAGGCTCATCGTCGGCGAGCAGTACTTC

v_call: TRBV7-2
clone_size: NA
d_call: TRBD1
j_call: TRBJ2-5
cdr3_aa: CASSPMARGRGKETQYF
cdr3_nt: TGTGCCAGCAGCCCCATGGCCAGGGGGCGAGGTAAAGAGACCCAGTACTTC

v_call: TRBV9
clone_size: NA
d_call: NA
j_call: TRBJ1-6
cdr3_aa: CASSVGPGRDYNSPLHF
cdr3_nt: TGTGCCAGCAGCGTAGGGCCAGGACGGGACTATAATTCACCCCTCCACTTT

v_call: TRBV7-3
clone_size: NA
d_call: TRBD1
j_call: TRBJ2-1
cdr3_aa: CASSPGAGQGNNEQFF
cdr3_nt: TGTGCCAGCAGCCCTGGGGCGGGACAGGGGAACAATGAGCAGTTCTTC

v_call: TRBV30
clone_size: NA
d_call: NA
j_call: TRBJ1-2
cdr3_aa: CAWSFSGNGGYTF
cdr3_nt: TGTGCCTGGAGTTTTTCGGGGAACGGTGGCTACACCTTC

v_call: TRBV2
clone_size: few
d_call: NA
j_call: TRBJ1-2
cdr3_aa: CASRGQGYGYTF
cdr3_nt: TGTGCCAGCAGGGGACAAGGTTATGGCTACACCTTC

v_call: TRBV7-2
clone_size: NA
d_call: TRBD1
j_call: TRBJ2-1
cdr3_aa: CASSAGGHNEQFF
cdr3_nt: TGTGCCAGCAGCGCAGGGGGCCACAATGAGCAGTTCTTC

v_call: TRBV19
clone_size: NA
d_call: NA
j_call: TRBJ1-1
cdr3_aa: CASSMLAREGTEAFF
cdr3_nt: TGTGCCAGTAGTATGCTCGCCAGGGAGGGAACTGAAGCTTTCTTT

v_call: TRBV19
clone_size: NA
d_call: TRBD2
j_call: TRBJ2-7
cdr3_aa: CASSGTSGGLVQYF
cdr3_nt: TGTGCCAGTAGTGGGACTAGCGGAGGTCTGGTGCAGTACTTC

v_call: TRBV6-6
clone_size: NA
d_call: TRBD2
j_call: TRBJ2-7
cdr3_aa: CASTERERSGEQYF
cdr3_nt: TGTGCCAGTACCGAGCGGGAGAGGTCGGGAGAGCAGTACTTC

v_call: TRBV16
clone_size: once
d_call: TRBD2
j_call: TRBJ2-1
cdr3_aa: CASSQSGEGLGEQFF
cdr3_nt: TGTGCCAGCAGCCAATCCGGGGAGGGGTTAGGTGAGCAGTTCTTC

v_call: TRBV6-2/TRBV6-3
clone_size: few
d_call: NA
j_call: TRBJ2-1
cdr3_aa: CASSQPRGPRPNEQFF
cdr3_nt: TGTGCCAGCAGTCAACCGCGGGGCCCTAGACCCAATGAGCAGTTCTTC

v_call: TRBV5-1
clone_size: few
d_call: TRBD2
j_call: TRBJ2-3
cdr3_aa: CASSLLGREISTDTQYF
cdr3_nt: TGCGCCAGCAGCTTGTTAGGGCGGGAGATTTCGACAGATACGCAGTATTTT

v_call: TRBV12-3/TRBV12-4
clone_size: NA
d_call: NA
j_call: TRBJ1-1
cdr3_aa: CASSLRENTEAFF
cdr3_nt: TGTGCCAGCAGTTTAAGAGAGAACACTGAAGCTTTCTTT

v_call: TRBV5-6
clone_size: NA
d_call: NA
j_call: TRBJ2-1
cdr3_aa: CASSLGAGSSYNEQFF
cdr3_nt: TGTGCCAGCAGCCTCGGGGCGGGGAGCTCCTACAATGAGCAGTTCTTC

v_call: TRBV6-5
clone_size: NA
d_call: TRBD2
j_call: TRBJ2-7
cdr3_aa: CASSPRLAEPYEQYF
cdr3_nt: TGTGCCAGCAGTCCCAGACTAGCGGAGCCGTACGAGCAGTACTTC

v_call: TRBV6-6
clone_size: NA
d_call: TRBD1
j_call: TRBJ1-2
cdr3_aa: CASSPGQGMKGYTF
cdr3_nt: TGTGCCAGCAGTCCCGGACAGGGAATGAAGGGCTACACCTTC

v_call: TRBV24-1
clone_size: NA
d_call: TRBD1
j_call: TRBJ2-2
cdr3_aa: CATSDPKGALIGELFF
cdr3_nt: TGTGCCACCAGTGATCCCAAGGGGGCCTTGATCGGGGAGCTGTTTTTT

v_call: TRBV5-6
clone_size: NA
d_call: NA
j_call: TRBJ1-6
cdr3_aa: CASSWGGGVVVSPLHF
cdr3_nt: TGTGCCAGCAGCTGGGGCGGGGGCGTGGTGGTCTCACCCCTCCACTTT

v_call: TRBV9
clone_size: NA
d_call: TRBD2
j_call: TRBJ2-1
cdr3_aa: CASSATGLFYEQFF
cdr3_nt: TGTGCCAGCAGCGCCACGGGACTATTTTATGAGCAGTTCTTC

v_call: TRBV7-7
clone_size: NA
d_call: TRBD2
j_call: TRBJ2-5
cdr3_aa: CASSLNSGSGETQYF
cdr3_nt: TGTGCTAGCAGCCTCAACAGCGGGAGCGGCGAGACCCAGTACTTC

v_call: TRBV7-2
clone_size: NA
d_call: NA
j_call: TRBJ1-1
cdr3_aa: CASSPQMTGTNTEAFF
cdr3_nt: TGTGCCAGCAGCCCCCAAATGACAGGCACGAACACTGAAGCTTTCTTT

v_call: TRBV13
clone_size: once
d_call: NA
j_call: TRBJ2-3
cdr3_aa: CASSAGVRVVADTQYF
cdr3_nt: TGTGCCAGCAGCGCAGGGGTCAGGGTAGTCGCAGATACGCAGTATTTT

v_call: TRBV24-1
clone_size: NA
d_call: TRBD1
j_call: TRBJ1-6
cdr3_aa: CATSDRDRNPSYNSPLHF
cdr3_nt: TGTGCCACCAGTGACCGGGACAGAAATCCATCCTATAATTCACCCCTCCACTTT

v_call: TRBV18
clone_size: NA
d_call: NA
j_call: TRBJ2-2
cdr3_aa: CASSPLGNTGELFF
cdr3_nt: TGTGCCAGCTCACCACTCGGGAACACCGGGGAGCTGTTTTTT

v_call: TRBV7-2
clone_size: NA
d_call: NA
j_call: TRBJ1-3
cdr3_aa: CASSYLAGRGASGNTIYF
cdr3_nt: TGTGCCAGCAGCTACCTCGCCGGAAGGGGCGCCTCTGGAAACACCATATATTTT

v_call: TRBV6-7
clone_size: NA
d_call: NA
j_call: TRBJ2-5
cdr3_aa: CARTGLRVTQYF
cdr3_nt: TGTGCCAGGACCGGGCTCAGGGTGACCCAGTACTTC

v_call: TRBV5-1
clone_size: NA
d_call: TRBD2
j_call: TRBJ2-1
cdr3_aa: CASGILSGGVYNEQFF
cdr3_nt: TGCGCCAGCGGAATTCTCAGCGGGGGGGTCTACAATGAGCAGTTCTTC

v_call: TRBV4-2
clone_size: few
d_call: TRBD1
j_call: TRBJ1-5
cdr3_aa: CASSQTGQREQPQHF
cdr3_nt: TGTGCCAGCAGCCAAACGGGACAGCGTGAGCAGCCCCAGCATTTT

v_call: TRBV29-1
clone_size: NA
d_call: TRBD1
j_call: TRBJ1-5
cdr3_aa: CSVLGQGSNQPQHF
cdr3_nt: TGCAGCGTTTTGGGACAGGGTTCAAATCAGCCCCAGCATTTT

v_call: TRBV30
clone_size: NA
d_call: NA
j_call: TRBJ1-6
cdr3_aa: CAWSSRAGNSPLHF
cdr3_nt: TGTGCCTGGAGTAGCCGAGCGGGGAATTCACCCCTCCACTTT

v_call: TRBV15
clone_size: NA
d_call: NA
j_call: TRBJ1-4
cdr3_aa: CATSRALTVVGEKLFF
cdr3_nt: TGTGCCACCAGCAGAGCCCTAACAGTTGTCGGCGAAAAACTGTTTTTT

v_call: TRBV2
clone_size: NA
d_call: TRBD1
j_call: TRBJ1-4
cdr3_aa: CASSDPGQGEEKLFF
cdr3_nt: TGTGCCAGCAGTGATCCGGGACAGGGGGAGGAAAAACTGTTTTTT

v_call: TRBV6-2/TRBV6-3
clone_size: NA
d_call: NA
j_call: TRBJ1-1
cdr3_aa: CASSYLSGTPNTEAFF
cdr3_nt: TGTGCCAGCAGTTACCTGTCCGGGACACCGAACACTGAAGCTTTCTTT

v_call: TRBV7-3
clone_size: NA
d_call: TRBD1
j_call: TRBJ2-1
cdr3_aa: CASSLNDRGTYNEQFF
cdr3_nt: TGTGCCAGCAGCTTAAATGACAGGGGTACCTACAATGAGCAGTTCTTC

v_call: TRBV10-2
clone_size: NA
d_call: NA
j_call: TRBJ2-7
cdr3_aa: CASSEYGGLRPNYEQYF
cdr3_nt: TGCGCCAGCAGTGAGTACGGAGGGTTAAGACCTAACTACGAGCAGTACTTC

v_call: TRBV5-4
clone_size: NA
d_call: TRBD2
j_call: TRBJ2-5
cdr3_aa: CASSLGGTNQETQYF
cdr3_nt: TGTGCCAGCAGCTTGGGGGGGACTAACCAAGAGACCCAGTACTTC

v_call: TRBV3-1/TRBV3-2
clone_size: NA
d_call: NA
j_call: TRBJ2-7
cdr3_aa: CASSQFRGGAYEQYF
cdr3_nt: TGTGCCAGCAGTCAGTTTAGAGGGGGGGCCTACGAGCAGTACTTC

v_call: TRBV6-4
clone_size: once
d_call: NA
j_call: TRBJ1-2
cdr3_aa: CASSDWRDGRLGYTF
cdr3_nt: TGTGCCAGCAGTGACTGGAGGGACGGGCGTTTGGGCTACACCTTC

v_call: TRBV5-6
clone_size: NA
d_call: TRBD1
j_call: TRBJ2-1
cdr3_aa: CGYSGGHSYNEQFF
cdr3_nt: TGTGGCTATTCAGGGGGCCACTCCTACAATGAGCAGTTCTTC

v_call: TRBV7-8
clone_size: NA
d_call: TRBD1
j_call: TRBJ2-7
cdr3_aa: CASSPTRQGASYEQYF
cdr3_nt: TGTGCCAGCAGCCCCACGAGACAGGGGGCTTCCTACGAGCAGTACTTC

v_call: TRBV7-2
clone_size: NA
d_call: TRBD2
j_call: TRBJ2-1
cdr3_aa: CASSLGTSGGYNEQFF
cdr3_nt: TGTGCCAGCAGCTTAGGGACTAGCGGGGGGTACAATGAGCAGTTCTTC

v_call: TRBV19
clone_size: few
d_call: TRBD2
j_call: TRBJ2-1
cdr3_aa: CASSITSGASYNEQFF
cdr3_nt: TGTGCCAGTAGTATTACTAGCGGGGCTTCCTACAATGAGCAGTTCTTC

v_call: TRBV2
clone_size: NA
d_call: NA
j_call: TRBJ1-2
cdr3_aa: CASSEGPYGYTF
cdr3_nt: TGTGCCAGCAGTGAAGGGCCATATGGCTACACCTTC

v_call: TRBV7-9
clone_size: NA
d_call: NA
j_call: TRBJ2-7
cdr3_aa: CASSLGAGRDYEQYF
cdr3_nt: TGTGCCAGCAGCTTAGGAGCGGGTAGGGACTACGAGCAGTACTTC

v_call: TRBV27
clone_size: NA
d_call: TRBD1
j_call: TRBJ1-2
cdr3_aa: CASKPGQGPSHYGYTF
cdr3_nt: TGTGCCAGCAAACCGGGACAGGGACCCTCCCATTATGGCTACACCTTC